The T cell receptor (beta chain) described here comes from a study of tissue T cells after allogeneic stem cell transplantation. Germline values: CDR1 KGHTA, CDR2 FQNQQP. The CDR3 extends over 16 amino acids. Described time point: mouse harvest day 7 after allogeneic transplant. The graft held 10^6 splenic CD5+ T cells and 10^7 T-cell-depleted bone marrow cells. The protocol was immunoSEQ multiplex PCR, while the TCRdb copy is restricted to in-frame clones and leaves out a portion. There are some 4,000 clones in the sample; approximately 51% occur only once, and about 10% lies in the top ten. Concerning this clone: The gene names given are mouse names. The read comes to an end 1 residue before the CDR3 does, leaving the germline J gene to fill in the end.

The TCR sequence derives from a female BALB/c mouse given C57BL/6 T cells with graft-versus-host disease after an allogeneic hematopoietic cell transplant. The V gene is TRBV23, the J gene TRBJ2-5; the table's D gene call, TRBD2, was not cross checked with the DNA. Material: lymph node tissue. The DNA read from the CDR3 is TGCTCCAGCAGCGTACTGGGGGGGATTAACCAAGACACCCAGTAC. It translates to CSSSVLGGINQDTQY. The CDR3 in full is CSSSVLGGINQDTQYF.